This TCR beta chain was captured by sequencing in a study of memory CD4+ T cells and cytomegalovirus serostatus. Study-level points and caveats: About 40% of the roughly 150 known CMV-associated TCRbeta sequences appeared in CD4+ memory.

V gave up 3 bases and J gave up 0 bases, with 12 bases separating them. The CDR3 totals 16 residues. Germline V lookup: CDR1 SNHLY, CDR2 FYNNEI. This clone turned up a few times. As yet, its antigen is unknown. Original methodology: After removing out-of-frame reads, around 2,100,000 distinct TCRbeta sequences remained. Sequenced by immunoSEQ multiplex PCR; TCRdb stores in-frame clones only, minus some. V and J calls and clone size come straight from that table; D and trimming were deduced from the DNA. Of around 62,000 clones listed, around 76% are singletons. Single viable CD3+CD4+CD8-CD45RO+ cells were sorted as the memory CD4+ T cells. Donors' CMV status reflects serum IgG against pp150, pp28, p38, p52.

The V call is TRBV2, the J call TRBJ1-5; perhaps TRBD1 as D (6 bases). Sample: memory CD4+ T cells from blood. This sequence originates from an adult in good health and CMV-seropositive. The CDR3 DNA reads TGTGCCAGCAGTGAGACACAGGGATATAGCAATCAGCCCCAGCATTTT. This gives the protein CASSETQGYSNQPQHF.